The T cell receptor (beta chain) described here comes from a study of T cell clones after liver transplantation. Background on the study: TCRbeta sequencing after a pre-transplant mixed lymphocyte reaction identified graft-donor-reactive clones, later tracked in post-transplant blood. Tolerant meant at least one year fully off immunosuppression without liver enzymes above twice normal.

This clone is a singleton in its sample. Only in-frame clones appear in the TCRdb table, and some are missing; sequencing was by immunoSEQ multiplex PCR. The profile covers around 80,000 clones, with about 82% appearing a single time and about 0.52% taken by the ten largest. CDR3 length: 14 residues. Per germline, CDR1 SGHRS and CDR2 YFSETQ. V was shortened by 0 bases and J by 3 bases, with 7 bases between the two germline ends. The gene calls are TRBV5-1 and TRBJ1-5; the D is unclear. This sequence originates from a human patient who received a liver transplant. Some T cells may trace back to the graft donor. This material consisted of CD4+ T cells from blood, taken approximately 45 months after liver transplant. CDR3 protein: CASSLEGYNQPQHF. Written as DNA, the CDR3 is TGCGCCAGCAGCTTGGAGGGATACAATCAGCCCCAGCATTTT.